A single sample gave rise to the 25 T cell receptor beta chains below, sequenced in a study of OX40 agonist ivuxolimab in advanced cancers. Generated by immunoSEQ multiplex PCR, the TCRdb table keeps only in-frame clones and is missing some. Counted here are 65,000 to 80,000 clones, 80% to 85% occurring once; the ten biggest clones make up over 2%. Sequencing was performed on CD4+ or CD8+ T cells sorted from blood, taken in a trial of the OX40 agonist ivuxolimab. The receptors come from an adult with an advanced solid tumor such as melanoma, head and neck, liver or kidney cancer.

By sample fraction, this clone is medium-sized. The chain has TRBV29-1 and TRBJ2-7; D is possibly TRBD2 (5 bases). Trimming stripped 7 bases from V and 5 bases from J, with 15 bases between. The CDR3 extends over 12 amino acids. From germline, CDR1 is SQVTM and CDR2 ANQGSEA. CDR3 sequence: CSARGQVDEQYF. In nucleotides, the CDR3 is TGCAGCGCCCGAGGGCAGGTGGACGAGCAGTACTTC.

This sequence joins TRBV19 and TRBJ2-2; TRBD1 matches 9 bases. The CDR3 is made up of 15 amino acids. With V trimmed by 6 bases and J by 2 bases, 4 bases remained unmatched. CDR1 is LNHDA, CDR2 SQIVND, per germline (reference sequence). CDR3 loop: CASRRDRANTGELFF. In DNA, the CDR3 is TGTGCCAGTAGAAGGGACAGGGCAAACACCGGGGAGCTGTTTTTT.

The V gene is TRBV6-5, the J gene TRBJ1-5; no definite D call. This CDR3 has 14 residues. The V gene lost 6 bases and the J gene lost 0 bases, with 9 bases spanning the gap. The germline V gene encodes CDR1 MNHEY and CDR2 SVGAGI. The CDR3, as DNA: TGTGCCAGCAGCAATAACCCTAGCAATCAGCCCCAGCATTTT. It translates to CASSNNPSNQPQHF.

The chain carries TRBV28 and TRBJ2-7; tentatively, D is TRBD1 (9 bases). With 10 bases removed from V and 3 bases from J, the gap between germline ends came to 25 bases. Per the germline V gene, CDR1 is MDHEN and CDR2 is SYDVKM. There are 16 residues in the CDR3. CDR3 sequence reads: CANRIGGGTGNYEQYF. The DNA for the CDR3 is TGTGCCAACAGGATTGGCGGGGGGACAGGGAACTACGAGCAGTACTTC.

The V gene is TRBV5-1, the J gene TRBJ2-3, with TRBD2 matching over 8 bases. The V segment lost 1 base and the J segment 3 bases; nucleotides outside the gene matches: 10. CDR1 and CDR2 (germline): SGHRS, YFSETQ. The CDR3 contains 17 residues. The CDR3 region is CASSLSPAGAGTDTQYF. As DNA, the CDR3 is TGCGCCAGCAGCTTGTCACCAGCGGGAGCCGGTACAGATACGCAGTATTTT.

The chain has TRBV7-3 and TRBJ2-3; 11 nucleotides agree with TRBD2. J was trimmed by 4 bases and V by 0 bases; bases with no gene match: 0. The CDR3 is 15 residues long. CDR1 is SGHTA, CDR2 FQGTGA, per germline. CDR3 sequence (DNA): TGTGCCAGCAGCTTAACTAGCGGGGGGGCAGATACGCAGTATTTT. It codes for CASSLTSGGADTQYF.

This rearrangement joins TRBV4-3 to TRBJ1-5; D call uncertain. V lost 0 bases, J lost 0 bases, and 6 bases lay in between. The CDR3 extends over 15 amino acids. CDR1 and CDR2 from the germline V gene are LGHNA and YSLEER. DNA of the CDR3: TGCGCCAGCAGCCAAGACACTTATAGCAATCAGCCCCAGCATTTT. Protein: CASSQDTYSNQPQHF.

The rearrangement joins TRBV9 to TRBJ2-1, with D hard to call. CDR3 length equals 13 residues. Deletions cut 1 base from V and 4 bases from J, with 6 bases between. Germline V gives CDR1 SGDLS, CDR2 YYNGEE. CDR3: CASSVSLYNEQFF. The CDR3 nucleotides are TGTGCCAGCAGCGTATCGTTATACAATGAGCAGTTCTTC.

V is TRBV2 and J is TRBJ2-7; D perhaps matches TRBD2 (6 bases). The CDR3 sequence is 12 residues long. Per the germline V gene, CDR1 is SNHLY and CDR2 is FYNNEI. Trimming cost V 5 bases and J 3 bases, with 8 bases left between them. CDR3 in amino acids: CASSRAGYEQYF. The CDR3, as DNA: TGTGCCAGCAGTCGAGCGGGCTACGAGCAGTACTTC.

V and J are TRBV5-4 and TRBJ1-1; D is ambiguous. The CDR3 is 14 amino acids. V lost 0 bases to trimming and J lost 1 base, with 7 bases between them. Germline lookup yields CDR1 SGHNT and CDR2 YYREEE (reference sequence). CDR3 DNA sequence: TGTGCCAGCAGCTTGGTTCGGGGGAACACTGAAGCTTTCTTT. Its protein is CASSLVRGNTEAFF.

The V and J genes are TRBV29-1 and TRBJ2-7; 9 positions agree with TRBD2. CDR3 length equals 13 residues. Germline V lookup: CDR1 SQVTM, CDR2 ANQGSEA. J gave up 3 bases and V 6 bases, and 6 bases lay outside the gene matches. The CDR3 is CSVRTSAHYEQYF. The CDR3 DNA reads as TGCAGCGTAAGGACTAGCGCACACTACGAGCAGTACTTC.

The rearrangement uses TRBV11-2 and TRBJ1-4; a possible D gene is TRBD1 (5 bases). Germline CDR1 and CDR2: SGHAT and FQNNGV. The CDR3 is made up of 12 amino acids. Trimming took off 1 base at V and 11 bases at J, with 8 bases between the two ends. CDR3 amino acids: CASSLASGKLFF. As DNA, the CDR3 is TGTGCCAGCAGCTTAGCATCAGGGAAACTGTTTTTT. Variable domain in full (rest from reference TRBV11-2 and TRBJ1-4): EAGVAQSPRYKIIEKRQSVAFWCNPISGHATLYWYQQILGQGPKLLIQFQNNGVVDDSQLPKDRFSAERLKGVDSTLKIQPAKLEDSAVYLCASSLASGKLFFGSGTQLSVL.

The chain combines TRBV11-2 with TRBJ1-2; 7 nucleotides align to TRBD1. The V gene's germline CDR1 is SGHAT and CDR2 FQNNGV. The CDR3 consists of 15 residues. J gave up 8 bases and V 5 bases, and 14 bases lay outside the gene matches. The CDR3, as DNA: TGTGCCAGCAGCCAGGGGGGGCGGCAGGGTCGAGGCTACACCTTC. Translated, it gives CASSQGGRQGRGYTF.

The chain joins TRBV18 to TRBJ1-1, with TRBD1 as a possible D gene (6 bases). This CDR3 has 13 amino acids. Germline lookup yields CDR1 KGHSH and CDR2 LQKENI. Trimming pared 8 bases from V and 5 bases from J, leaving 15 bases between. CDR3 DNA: TGTGCCAGCGGGGGGGCGGATCTAACTGAAGCTTTCTTT. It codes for CASGGADLTEAFF.

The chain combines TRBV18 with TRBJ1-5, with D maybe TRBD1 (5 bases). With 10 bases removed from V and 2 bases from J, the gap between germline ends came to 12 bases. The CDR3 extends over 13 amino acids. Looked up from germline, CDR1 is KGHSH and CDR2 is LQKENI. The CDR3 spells CATALGRNQPQHF. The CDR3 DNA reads TGTGCCACCGCTCTGGGGCGCAATCAGCCCCAGCATTTT.

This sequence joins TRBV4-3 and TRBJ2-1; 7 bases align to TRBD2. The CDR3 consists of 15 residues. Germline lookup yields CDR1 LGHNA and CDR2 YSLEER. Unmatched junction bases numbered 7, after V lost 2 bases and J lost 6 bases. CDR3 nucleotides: TGCGCCAGCAGCCAAAGCGGGATGGTAAGCAATGAGCAGTTCTTC. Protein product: CASSQSGMVSNEQFF.

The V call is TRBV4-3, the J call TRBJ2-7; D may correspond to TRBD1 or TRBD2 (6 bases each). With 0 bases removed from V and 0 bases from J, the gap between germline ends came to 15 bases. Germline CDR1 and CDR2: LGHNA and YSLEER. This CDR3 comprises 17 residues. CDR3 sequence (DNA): TGCGCCAGCAGCCAAGATATGGGGGGCCCAAGCTCCTACGAGCAGTACTTC. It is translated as CASSQDMGGPSSYEQYF.

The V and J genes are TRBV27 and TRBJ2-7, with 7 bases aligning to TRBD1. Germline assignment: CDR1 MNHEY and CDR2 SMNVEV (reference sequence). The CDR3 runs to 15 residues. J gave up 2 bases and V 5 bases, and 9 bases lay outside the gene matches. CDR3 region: CASSLRDSGAYEQYF. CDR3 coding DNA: TGTGCCAGCAGTCTCCGGGACAGTGGGGCCTACGAGCAGTACTTC.

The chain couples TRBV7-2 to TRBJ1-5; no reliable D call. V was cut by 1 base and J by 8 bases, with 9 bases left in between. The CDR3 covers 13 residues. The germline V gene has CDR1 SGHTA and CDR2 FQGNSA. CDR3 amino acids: CASSLGGWEPQHF. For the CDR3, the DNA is TGTGCCAGCAGCTTAGGAGGGTGGGAGCCCCAGCATTTT.

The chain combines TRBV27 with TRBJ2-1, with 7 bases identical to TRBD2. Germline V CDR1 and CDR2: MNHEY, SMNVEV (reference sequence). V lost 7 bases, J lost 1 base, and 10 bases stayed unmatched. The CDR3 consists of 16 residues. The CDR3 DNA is TGTGCCAGCATACGCGCGCGGGGGAGTTCCTACAATGAGCAGTTCTTC. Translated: CASIRARGSSYNEQFF.

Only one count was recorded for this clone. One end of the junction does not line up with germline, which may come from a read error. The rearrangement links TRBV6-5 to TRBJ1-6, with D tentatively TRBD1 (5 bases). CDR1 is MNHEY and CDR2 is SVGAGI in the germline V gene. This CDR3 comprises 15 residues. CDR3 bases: TGTGCCAGCAGGGGAAAGCAGGGTAATAAATCACCCCTCCACTTT. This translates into CASRGKQGNKSPLHF.

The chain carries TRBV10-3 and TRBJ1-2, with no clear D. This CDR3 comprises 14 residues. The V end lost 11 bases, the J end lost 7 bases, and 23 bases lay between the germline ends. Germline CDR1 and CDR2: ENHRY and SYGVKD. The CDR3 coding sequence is TGTGCCGCCCGCCCGGAGGCTCGGGTAGGTGGCTACACCTTC. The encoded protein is CAARPEARVGGYTF.

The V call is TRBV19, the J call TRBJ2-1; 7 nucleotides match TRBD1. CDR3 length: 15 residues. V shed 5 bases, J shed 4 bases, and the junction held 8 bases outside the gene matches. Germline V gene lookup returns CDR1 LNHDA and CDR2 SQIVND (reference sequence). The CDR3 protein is CASSVEGDRYNEQFF. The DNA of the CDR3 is TGTGCCAGTAGTGTTGAGGGGGACAGATACAATGAGCAGTTCTTC.

The CDR3 DNA reads TGTGCCAGCAGCCAAGGGGACAGGACCTTTAAGGAGCAGTACTTC. Translation: CASSQGDRTFKEQYF. The rearrangement joins TRBV4-2 to TRBJ2-7, with 8 bases lining up with TRBD1. The CDR3 loop spans 15 amino acids. Losses at the gene ends were 1 base for V and 7 bases for J; bases not matched to a gene: 9. Germline-derived CDR1 and CDR2 are LGHNA and YNFKEQ.

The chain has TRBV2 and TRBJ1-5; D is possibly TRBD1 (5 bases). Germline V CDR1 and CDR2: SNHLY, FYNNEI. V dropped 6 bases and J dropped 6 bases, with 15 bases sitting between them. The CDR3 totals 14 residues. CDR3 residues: CASSTAGGGQPQHF. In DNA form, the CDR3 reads TGTGCCAGCAGCACAGCAGGCGGGGGTCAGCCCCAGCATTTT.